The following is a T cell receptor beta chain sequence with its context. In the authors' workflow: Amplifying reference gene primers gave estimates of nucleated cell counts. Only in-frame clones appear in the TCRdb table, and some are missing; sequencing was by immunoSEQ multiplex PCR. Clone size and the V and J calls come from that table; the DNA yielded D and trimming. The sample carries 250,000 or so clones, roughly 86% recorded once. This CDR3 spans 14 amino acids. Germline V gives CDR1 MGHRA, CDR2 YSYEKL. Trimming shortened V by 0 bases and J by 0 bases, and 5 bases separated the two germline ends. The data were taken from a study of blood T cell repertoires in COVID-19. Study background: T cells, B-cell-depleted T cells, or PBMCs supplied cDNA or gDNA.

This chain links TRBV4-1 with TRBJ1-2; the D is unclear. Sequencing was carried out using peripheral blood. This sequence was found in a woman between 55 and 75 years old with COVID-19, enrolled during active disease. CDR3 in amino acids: CASSQDPSNYGYTF. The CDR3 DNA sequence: TGCGCCAGCAGCCAAGATCCTTCTAACTATGGCTACACCTTC.